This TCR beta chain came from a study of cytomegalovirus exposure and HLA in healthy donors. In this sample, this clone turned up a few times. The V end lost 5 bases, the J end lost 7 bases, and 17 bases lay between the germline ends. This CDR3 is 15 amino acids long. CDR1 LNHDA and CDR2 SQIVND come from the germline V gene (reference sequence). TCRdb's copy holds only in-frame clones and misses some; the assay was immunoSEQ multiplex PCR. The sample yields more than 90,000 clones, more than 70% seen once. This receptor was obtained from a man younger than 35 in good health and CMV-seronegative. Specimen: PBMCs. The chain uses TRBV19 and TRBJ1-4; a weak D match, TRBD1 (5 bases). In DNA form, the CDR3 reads TGTGCCAGTAGTTCCGACCGCAGGGCTGTTGAAAAACTGTTTTTT. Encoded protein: CASSSDRRAVEKLFF.